The next 3 T cell receptor beta chains were all read from a single sample in a study of blood T cell repertoires in COVID-19. The repertoire was sequenced with immunoSEQ multiplex PCR; TCRdb's copy has only in-frame clones and lacks some. The sample carries some 200,000 clones, 70% to 90% recorded once. Material for sequencing was PBMCs or T cells enriched from blood (not recorded which). All receptors come from a woman younger than 35 who had recovered from COVID-19.

This chain joins TRBV11-3 and TRBJ1-5, with 8 nucleotides matching TRBD1. The germline gives CDR1 SGHNT, CDR2 YENEEA. The CDR3 length is 18 residues. The CDR3 spells CAKTWTGTGVYSNQPQHF. The CDR3 DNA reads as TGTGCTAAGACTTGGACAGGGACGGGAGTTTATAGCAATCAGCCCCAGCATTTT.

This chain uses TRBV4-1 with TRBJ1-4, with 7 bases lining up with TRBD1. Trimming removed 3 bases from V and 0 bases from J; junction bases left unmatched: 4. This CDR3 is 16 amino acids long. The V gene's germline CDR1 is MGHRA and CDR2 YSYEKL. The CDR3 nucleotides are TGCGCCAGCAGCCAGGGACAGCCTGCAACTAATGAAAAACTGTTTTTT. Translated, it gives CASSQGQPATNEKLFF.

Worth noting for this clone: Other DNA sequences in the same sample also yield this CDR3. Written as DNA, the CDR3 is TGTGCCAGCAGCCAAGGTACTAGCGGGTACGAGCAGTACTTC. Translated, it gives CASSQGTSGYEQYF. V gene TRBV4-2 combines with J gene TRBJ2-7; 9 bases are a match to TRBD2. The CDR3 covers 14 residues. Germline V CDR1 and CDR2: LGHNA, YNFKEQ. Germline trimming cut 1 base from V and 4 bases from J; bases unmatched to any gene: 2.